This passage covers 4 T cell receptor beta chains from one sample sequenced in a study of blood T cell repertoires in COVID-19. The assay was immunoSEQ multiplex PCR, and TCRdb's table has in-frame clones only and misses some. Of roughly 250,000 clones listed, around 82% are singletons. What was sequenced was peripheral blood. These receptors were collected from a person aged 65-85 years with COVID-19, enrolled during active disease.

Of note for this clone: This same CDR3 is encoded by further DNA sequences in the sample. This chain connects TRBV30 to TRBJ1-1, with D uncertain. The CDR3 length is 11 residues. The germline V gene has CDR1 GTSNPN and CDR2 SVGIG (reference sequence). Trimming left V 0 bases short and J 7 bases short, with 6 bases between. The CDR3 protein is CAWSVRGEAFF. CDR3 sequence (DNA): TGTGCCTGGAGTGTACGGGGTGAAGCTTTCTTT.

The chain is built from TRBV7-8 and TRBJ2-5; 7 nucleotides match TRBD2. The germline CDR1 and CDR2 sequences are SGHVS and FQNEAQ. The junction had 17 bases not matched to a gene; V was cut back by 5 bases and J by 2 bases. The CDR3 is 18 amino acids. The CDR3 sequence is CASSPRLAGAIGQETQYF. CDR3 bases: TGTGCCAGCAGCCCCCGCCTGGCGGGAGCTATCGGGCAAGAGACCCAGTACTTC.

This rearrangement joins TRBV7-2 to TRBJ1-3; D is unresolved. There are 16 residues in the CDR3. Looked up from germline, CDR1 is SGHTA and CDR2 is FQGNSA. The V gene lost 5 bases and the J gene lost 1 base, with 15 bases spanning the gap. The CDR3 loop reads CASSLGPRGSGNTIYF. The CDR3 coding sequence is TGTGCCAGCAGCCTGGGCCCTCGGGGTTCTGGAAACACCATATATTTT.

To note about this clone: At one end the junction does not follow the germline gene, possibly because of a read error. The chain uses TRBV15 and TRBJ1-1; 7 bases agree with TRBD1. CDR1 is LNHNV and CDR2 is YYDKDF in the germline V gene (reference sequence). The CDR3 totals 17 residues. The DNA for the CDR3 is TGTGCCACCAGCAGAGTACAGGGGAGTTTAGCGAACACCGAAGCTTTCTTT. It specifies CATSRVQGSLANTEAFF.